The clone carrying this T cell receptor beta chain was seen a few times. Its antigen remains unknown. The junction and the germline gene differ at one end; a read error may be behind it. Profiled with immunoSEQ multiplex PCR; TCRdb holds only in-frame clones, not every one. The table has about 41,000 clones, 88% seen once. The CDR3 runs 16 residues. Germline assignment: CDR1 LGHNA and CDR2 YSLEER. The data were obtained in a study of T cells in localized non-small cell lung cancer. Study results and limitations: Analysis by sequencing included only one tumor region, so heterogeneity remains possible. There were a median roughly 54 of the top 100 tumor clones appearing in adjacent lung. Prolonged overall survival went with higher T cell density in the blood. Tumor showed lower T cell clonality than uninvolved adjacent lung, where it was highest.

This sequence originates from a female donor of 60 years or more with stage I squamous cell lung carcinoma. The chain carries TRBV4-3 and TRBJ1-4; perhaps TRBD1 as D (5 bases). This material consisted of peripheral blood, taken before any cancer treatment. CDR3 residues: CASSQELQATNEKLFF. DNA of the CDR3: TGCGCCAGCAGCCAAGAATTACAGGCAACAAATGAAAAACTGTTTTTT.